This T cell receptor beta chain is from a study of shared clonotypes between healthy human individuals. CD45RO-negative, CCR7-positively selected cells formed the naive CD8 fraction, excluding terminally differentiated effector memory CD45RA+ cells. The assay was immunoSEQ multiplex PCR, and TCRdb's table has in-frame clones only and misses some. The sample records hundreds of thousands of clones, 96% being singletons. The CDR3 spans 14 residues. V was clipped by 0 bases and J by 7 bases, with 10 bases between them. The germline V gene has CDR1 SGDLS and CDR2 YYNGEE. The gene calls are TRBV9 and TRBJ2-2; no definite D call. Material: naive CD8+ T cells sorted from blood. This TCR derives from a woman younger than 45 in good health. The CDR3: CASSVAGINGELFF. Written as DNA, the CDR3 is TGTGCCAGCAGCGTAGCAGGAATAAACGGGGAGCTGTTTTTT.